The rows below give T cell receptor beta chains drawn from one sample of a study of PD-1 blockade in classical Hodgkin lymphoma. Profiled with immunoSEQ multiplex PCR; TCRdb holds only in-frame clones, not every one. This table holds tens of thousands of clones, around three quarters found once. The sequencing here drew on CD4+ T cells from blood, taken at baseline. The receptors derive from a human donor with classical Hodgkin lymphoma. CDR3s include the opening cysteine and the closing phenylalanine or tryptophan. The order of the fields is J gene, clone size, D gene, V gene, CDR3 DNA, CDR3 protein. The D gene is left open where the match is weak. The size entry is marked missing in some rows and otherwise reads once, few, many or a size class.

>TRBJ2-5|-|-|TRBV21-1
TGTGCCAGCAGCAAACCCCTTTTAAGGCGAGGGGAGACCCAGTACTTC
CASSKPLLRRGETQYF
>TRBJ1-6|few|TRBD1|TRBV5-1
TGCGCCAGCAGCTTGGATCCGGGACAGAGCAATTCACCCCTCCACTTT
CASSLDPGQSNSPLHF
>TRBJ2-5|-|TRBD2|TRBV19
TGTGCCAGTAGTCGGGCGGGGGAGCCAAGTAGGGGAGAGACCCAGTACTTC
CASSRAGEPSRGETQYF
>TRBJ1-1|-|-|TRBV7-9
TGTGCCAGCAGTCTCCCCCGACCCAATTTAGCTTTCTTT
CASSLPRPNLAFF
>TRBJ1-1|-|-|TRBV27
TGTGCCAGCGGTTCGGGGCCGCCACAACGAGCTTTCTTT
CASGSGPPQRAFF
>TRBJ1-2|-|-|TRBV18
TGTGCCAGCTCACCCCAGACCGTAACCTATGGCTACACCTTC
CASSPQTVTYGYTF
>TRBJ1-2|-|-|TRBV4-1
TGCGCCAGCAGCCCCGAATTAGGGGGGAAACGTCTTTTGGGCACCTTC
CASSPELGGKRLLGTF
>TRBJ1-1|-|-|TRBV2
TGTGCCAGCAGTGCATGGGGGGGGCGCAGGGGACAGAACACTGAAGCTTTCTTT
CASSAWGGRRGQNTEAFF
>TRBJ2-7|-|-|TRBV7-2
TGTGCCAGCAGCTTTGGGGGGCGGGCCTACGAGCAGTACTTC
CASSFGGRAYEQYF
>TRBJ2-3|-|-|TRBV5-1
TGCGCCAGCAGCTTGGTGGCAGGCCTCACAGATACGCAGTATTTT
CASSLVAGLTDTQYF
>TRBJ1-2|-|-|TRBV12-2
TGTGCAAGTCGCTTAGTCATAGTGGGCAGTCCCTATGGCTACACCTTC
CASRLVIVGSPYGYTF
>TRBJ1-5|few|-|TRBV29-1
TGCAGCGCTACGACAGGAAGCAATCAGCCCCAGCATTTT
CSATTGSNQPQHF
>TRBJ2-7|-|-|TRBV21-1
TGTGCCAGCAGCAAATACCCAGGGGAGCTAGTACACGAGCAGTACTTC
CASSKYPGELVHEQYF
>TRBJ1-2|once|TRBD1|TRBV6-5
TGTGCCAGCAGTTACTCGATGGACAGGAACCTGTATGGCTACACCTTC
CASSYSMDRNLYGYTF
>TRBJ1-3|-|-|TRBV5-4
TGTGCCAGCAGCTTGCGGACCGGCTCTGAGTATTTT
CASSLRTGSEYF
>TRBJ1-5|once|-|TRBV7-2
TGTGCCAGCAGCTACAATTTCGGGGGTCAGCCCCAGCATTTT
CASSYNFGGQPQHF
>TRBJ2-7|few|-|TRBV27
TGTGCCAGCAGCCACCTGGGTTTCGCCTACGAGCAGTACTTC
CASSHLGFAYEQYF